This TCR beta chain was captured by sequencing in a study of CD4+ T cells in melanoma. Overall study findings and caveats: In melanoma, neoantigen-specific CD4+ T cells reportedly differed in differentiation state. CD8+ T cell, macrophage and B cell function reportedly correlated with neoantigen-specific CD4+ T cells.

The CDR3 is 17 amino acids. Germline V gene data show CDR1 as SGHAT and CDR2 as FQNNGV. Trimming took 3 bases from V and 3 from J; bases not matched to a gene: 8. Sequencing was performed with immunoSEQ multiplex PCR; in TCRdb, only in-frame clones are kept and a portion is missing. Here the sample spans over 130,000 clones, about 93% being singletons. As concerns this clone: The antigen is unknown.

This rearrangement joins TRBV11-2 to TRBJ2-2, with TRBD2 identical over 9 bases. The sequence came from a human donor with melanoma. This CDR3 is CASSLKTSGYYTGELFF. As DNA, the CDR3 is TGTGCCAGCAGCTTGAAGACTAGCGGCTATTACACCGGGGAGCTGTTTTTT.